This T cell receptor (beta chain) was observed in a study of OX40 agonist ivuxolimab in advanced cancers. Sequenced by immunoSEQ multiplex PCR; TCRdb stores in-frame clones only, minus some. The sample holds about 12,000 clones, about 86% seen once. This clone was counted a single time. Sequenced material: CD4+ or CD8+ T cells sorted from blood, taken in a trial of the OX40 agonist ivuxolimab. This clonotype was sampled from an adult with an advanced solid tumor such as melanoma, head and neck, liver or kidney cancer.

The CDR3 sequence: CASQRQGGDTEAFF. CDR3 in DNA: TGTGCCAGCCAGCGACAGGGCGGAGACACTGAAGCTTTCTTT. The V call is TRBV28, the J call TRBJ1-1; 7 bases match TRBD1. The V and J ends lost 8 bases and 3 bases, in that order; junction bases with no gene match: 9. This CDR3 has 14 amino acids. CDR1 is MDHEN and CDR2 is SYDVKM in the germline V gene.